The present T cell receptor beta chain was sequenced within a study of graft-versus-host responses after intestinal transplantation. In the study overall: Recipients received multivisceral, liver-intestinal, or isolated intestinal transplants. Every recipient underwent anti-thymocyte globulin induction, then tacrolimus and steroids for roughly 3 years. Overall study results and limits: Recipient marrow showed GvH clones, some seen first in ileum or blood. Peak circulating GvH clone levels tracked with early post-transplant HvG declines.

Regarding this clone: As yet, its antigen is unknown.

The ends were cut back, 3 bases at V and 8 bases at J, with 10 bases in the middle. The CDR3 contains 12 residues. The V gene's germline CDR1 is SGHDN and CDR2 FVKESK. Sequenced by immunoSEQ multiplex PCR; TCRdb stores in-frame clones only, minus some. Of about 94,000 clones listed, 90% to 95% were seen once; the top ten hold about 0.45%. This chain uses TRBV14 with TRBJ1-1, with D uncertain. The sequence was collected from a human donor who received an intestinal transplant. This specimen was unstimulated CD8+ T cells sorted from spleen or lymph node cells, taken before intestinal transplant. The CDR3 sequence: CASSHRGREAFF. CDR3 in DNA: TGTGCCAGCAGCCACCGAGGGAGGGAAGCTTTCTTT.